These 17 T cell receptor beta chains share one sample of origin, sequenced in a study of CD8+ T cells in alopecia areata. Treatment specified: oral pan-JAK inhibitor, 5-10 mg twice daily. The sequencing template was cDNA reverse transcribed from extracted RNA. This table comes from immunoSEQ multiplex PCR, and its TCRdb copy is limited to in-frame clones, with some not included. The repertoire includes approximately 180,000 clones, about 53% of them detected once, and 10% to 13% sits in the top ten. The input for sequencing was CD8+ T cells sorted from blood, taken at week 24, from a patient treated with tofacitinib. The receptors were sampled from a human donor with alopecia areata.

This clone was seen only a few times. V gene TRBV6-1 combines with J gene TRBJ2-3; 10 bases map to TRBD2. This CDR3 has 16 amino acids. Germline-derived CDR1 and CDR2 are MNHNS and SASEGT. The junction had 5 bases not matched to a gene; V was cut back by 0 bases and J by 5 bases. CDR3 coding DNA: TGTGCCAGCAGTGAAGCCAGCGGGGGGGCCGTAGATACGCAGTATTTT. Protein sequence: CASSEASGGAVDTQYF.

V and J are TRBV5-6 and TRBJ1-2; D perhaps matches TRBD1 (6 bases). The germline CDR1 and CDR2 sequences are SGHDT and YYEEEE. V lost 0 bases, J lost 4 bases, and 10 bases lay in between. This CDR3 has 14 amino acids. The CDR3 spells CASSLAGQIYGYTF. CDR3 nucleotides: TGTGCCAGCAGCTTGGCCGGACAGATCTATGGCTACACCTTC.

The chain has TRBV4-3 and TRBJ1-1; a weak D match, TRBD1 (5 bases). Between the trimmed V and J ends, which lost 3 bases and 5 bases, there was a span of 13 bases. The CDR3 runs 14 residues. In germline, CDR1 is LGHNA, CDR2 YSLEER. This CDR3 is CASSHLGQMTEAFF. The CDR3 DNA sequence: TGCGCCAGCAGCCATTTGGGGCAAATGACTGAAGCTTTCTTT.

The chain links TRBV2 to TRBJ2-1; possibly TRBD1 for D (6 bases). From germline, CDR1 is SNHLY and CDR2 FYNNEI. This CDR3 has 14 residues. V dropped 8 bases and J dropped 6 bases, with 17 bases sitting between them. The CDR3 nucleotides read TGTGCCAGCTCGACAGGCCCGAACATCAATGAGCAGTTCTTC. This sequence encodes CASSTGPNINEQFF.

This clone was counted a few times. The chain joins TRBV6-6 to TRBJ1-4, with unresolved D. CDR1 is MNHNY, CDR2 SVGAGI, per germline (reference sequence). The CDR3 extends over 14 amino acids. With 1 base removed from V and 4 bases from J, the gap between germline ends came to 7 bases. This CDR3 reads CASSYYSVNEKLFF. The CDR3 DNA sequence: TGTGCCAGCAGTTACTACAGTGTTAATGAAAAACTGTTTTTT.

V usage is TRBV19 and J usage is TRBJ1-5; D is possibly TRBD1 (6 bases). V lost 8 bases to trimming and J lost 3 bases, with 11 bases between them. The germline V gene has CDR1 LNHDA and CDR2 SQIVND (reference sequence). There are 13 residues in the CDR3. The CDR3 spells CASGQGINQPQHF. In nucleotides, the CDR3 is TGTGCCAGTGGGCAGGGGATCAATCAGCCCCAGCATTTT.

This chain connects TRBV7-2 to TRBJ1-1, with D perhaps TRBD1 (6 bases). This CDR3 contains 15 residues. V lost 6 bases, J lost 1 base, and 15 bases lay in between. The V gene's germline CDR1 is SGHTA and CDR2 FQGNSA. The CDR3: CASSLNGGGNTEAFF. The CDR3 DNA follows: TGTGCCAGCAGTCTCAACGGAGGGGGGAACACTGAAGCTTTCTTT.

The gene calls are TRBV30 and TRBJ1-1, with D possibly matching TRBD1 (5 bases). The V end was cut by 5 bases, the J end by 7 bases, with 17 bases between. The CDR3 runs 13 residues. Germline V CDR1 and CDR2: GTSNPN, SVGIG (reference sequence). The DNA of the CDR3 is TGTGCCTGGGGGGAGGGGTCGAGCGGTGAAGCTTTCTTT. It codes for CAWGEGSSGEAFF.

The chain couples TRBV4-3 to TRBJ2-7; D possibly corresponds to TRBD2 (7 bases). The CDR3 loop spans 16 amino acids. Trimming removed 0 bases from V and 2 bases from J, with 14 bases in between. Germline assignment: CDR1 LGHNA and CDR2 YSLEER. As DNA, the CDR3 is TGCGCCAGCAGCCAAGACGGTCGGGGGGCCCCCTACGAGCAGTACTTC. It codes for CASSQDGRGAPYEQYF.

The V gene is TRBV27, the J gene TRBJ2-7; D is uncertain. The CDR3 has 13 residues. The V gene's germline CDR1 is MNHEY and CDR2 SMNVEV (reference sequence). The V and J ends lost 2 bases and 3 bases respectively, with 8 bases between them. CDR3 sequence: CASSLGAGYEQYF. Here the CDR3 DNA reads TGTGCCAGCAGTTTAGGAGCTGGCTACGAGCAGTACTTC.

The genes are TRBV29-1 and TRBJ2-7; 7 nucleotides line up with TRBD1. CDR3 length equals 14 residues. CDR1 is SQVTM, CDR2 ANQGSEA, per germline. Trimming took 5 bases from V and 0 from J; bases not matched to a gene: 7. The CDR3 DNA follows: TGCAGCGTTCTGACAGGGCGCAGCTCCTACGAGCAGTACTTC. Translating gives CSVLTGRSSYEQYF.

This clone turned up a few times. V is TRBV5-4 and J is TRBJ2-1; 9 nucleotides line up with TRBD2. The length of the CDR3 is 15 residues. Germline trimming cut 6 bases from V and 6 bases from J; bases unmatched to any gene: 10. The germline V gene has CDR1 SGHNT and CDR2 YYREEE (reference sequence). The DNA for the CDR3 is TGTGCCAGCACCGCGGGGGGGGCTTCGGGCAATGAGCAGTTCTTC. Its protein is CASTAGGASGNEQFF. Filled out from reference TRBV5-4 and TRBJ2-1, the complete variable domain reads ETGVTQSPTHLIKTRGQQVTLRCSSQSGHNTVSWYQQALGQGPQFIFQYYREEENGRGNFPPRFSGLQFPNYSSELNVNALELDDSALYLCASTAGGASGNEQFFGPGTRLTVL.

The CDR3 loop is CASSQEGWGVNEQFF. The CDR3 DNA is TGCGCCAGCAGCCAAGAGGGTTGGGGCGTCAATGAGCAGTTCTTC. The chain links TRBV4-3 to TRBJ2-1; D might be TRBD1 (5 bases). CDR3 length: 15 amino acids. Germline V gene lookup returns CDR1 LGHNA and CDR2 YSLEER. V was shortened by 0 bases and J by 6 bases, with 12 bases between the two germline ends.

The genes are TRBV7-8 and TRBJ1-6; D gene unclear. Between the trimmed V and J ends, which lost 5 bases and 2 bases, there was a span of 19 bases. In germline, CDR1 is SGHVS, CDR2 FQNEAQ. CDR3 length: 18 residues. The CDR3 reads CASSQTSQVRAYNSPLHF. In DNA form, the CDR3 reads TGTGCCAGCAGCCAAACCAGTCAAGTGCGGGCCTATAATTCACCCCTCCACTTT.

The V and J genes are TRBV7-9 and TRBJ2-7, with D perhaps matching TRBD1 or TRBD2 (6 bases each). CDR1 SEHNR and CDR2 FQNEAQ come from the germline V gene (reference sequence). This CDR3 has 13 amino acids. The V gene lost 5 bases and the J gene lost 7 bases, with 15 bases spanning the gap. CDR3 in amino acids: CASSPTGGVEQYF. CDR3 sequence (DNA): TGTGCCAGCAGCCCTACCGGGGGCGTTGAGCAGTACTTC.

The chain links TRBV2 to TRBJ2-2; D remains ambiguous. The CDR3 runs to 13 residues. The germline V gene encodes CDR1 SNHLY and CDR2 FYNNEI. V was clipped by 9 bases and J by 3 bases, with 11 bases between them. The CDR3 coding sequence is TGTGCCAGTAACAGTGCGGACACCGGGGAGCTGTTTTTT. This sequence encodes CASNSADTGELFF.

This clone was detected only a few times. This rearrangement joins TRBV14 to TRBJ2-1; TRBD2 aligns across 11 bases. CDR1 is SGHDN and CDR2 is FVKESK in the germline V gene. V lost 3 bases to trimming and J lost 8 bases; unmatched junction nucleotides: 9. The CDR3 contains 16 residues. CDR3 protein: CASSQDRLAGNYEQFF. The CDR3, as DNA: TGTGCCAGCAGCCAGGACCGACTAGCGGGGAACTATGAGCAGTTCTTC. The complete variable domain, with remaining parts taken from reference TRBV14 and TRBJ2-1, reads EAGVTQFPSHSVIEKGQTVTLRCDPISGHDNLYWYRRVMGKEIKFLLHFVKESKQDESGMPNNRFLAERTGGTYSTLKVQPAELEDSGVYFCASSQDRLAGNYEQFFGPGTRLTVL.